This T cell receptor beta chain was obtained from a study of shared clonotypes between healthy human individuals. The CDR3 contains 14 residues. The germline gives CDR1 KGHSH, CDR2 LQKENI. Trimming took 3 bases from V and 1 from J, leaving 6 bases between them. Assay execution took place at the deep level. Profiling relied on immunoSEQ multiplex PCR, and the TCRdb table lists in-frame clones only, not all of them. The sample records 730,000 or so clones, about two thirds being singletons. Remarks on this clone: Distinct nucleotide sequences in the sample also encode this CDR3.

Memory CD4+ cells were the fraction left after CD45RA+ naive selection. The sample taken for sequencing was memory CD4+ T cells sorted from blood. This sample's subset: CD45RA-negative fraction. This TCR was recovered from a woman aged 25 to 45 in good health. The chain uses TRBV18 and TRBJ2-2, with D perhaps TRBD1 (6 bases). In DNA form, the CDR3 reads TGTGCCAGCTCACCGGACAGGAACACCGGGGAGCTGTTTTTT. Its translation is CASSPDRNTGELFF.